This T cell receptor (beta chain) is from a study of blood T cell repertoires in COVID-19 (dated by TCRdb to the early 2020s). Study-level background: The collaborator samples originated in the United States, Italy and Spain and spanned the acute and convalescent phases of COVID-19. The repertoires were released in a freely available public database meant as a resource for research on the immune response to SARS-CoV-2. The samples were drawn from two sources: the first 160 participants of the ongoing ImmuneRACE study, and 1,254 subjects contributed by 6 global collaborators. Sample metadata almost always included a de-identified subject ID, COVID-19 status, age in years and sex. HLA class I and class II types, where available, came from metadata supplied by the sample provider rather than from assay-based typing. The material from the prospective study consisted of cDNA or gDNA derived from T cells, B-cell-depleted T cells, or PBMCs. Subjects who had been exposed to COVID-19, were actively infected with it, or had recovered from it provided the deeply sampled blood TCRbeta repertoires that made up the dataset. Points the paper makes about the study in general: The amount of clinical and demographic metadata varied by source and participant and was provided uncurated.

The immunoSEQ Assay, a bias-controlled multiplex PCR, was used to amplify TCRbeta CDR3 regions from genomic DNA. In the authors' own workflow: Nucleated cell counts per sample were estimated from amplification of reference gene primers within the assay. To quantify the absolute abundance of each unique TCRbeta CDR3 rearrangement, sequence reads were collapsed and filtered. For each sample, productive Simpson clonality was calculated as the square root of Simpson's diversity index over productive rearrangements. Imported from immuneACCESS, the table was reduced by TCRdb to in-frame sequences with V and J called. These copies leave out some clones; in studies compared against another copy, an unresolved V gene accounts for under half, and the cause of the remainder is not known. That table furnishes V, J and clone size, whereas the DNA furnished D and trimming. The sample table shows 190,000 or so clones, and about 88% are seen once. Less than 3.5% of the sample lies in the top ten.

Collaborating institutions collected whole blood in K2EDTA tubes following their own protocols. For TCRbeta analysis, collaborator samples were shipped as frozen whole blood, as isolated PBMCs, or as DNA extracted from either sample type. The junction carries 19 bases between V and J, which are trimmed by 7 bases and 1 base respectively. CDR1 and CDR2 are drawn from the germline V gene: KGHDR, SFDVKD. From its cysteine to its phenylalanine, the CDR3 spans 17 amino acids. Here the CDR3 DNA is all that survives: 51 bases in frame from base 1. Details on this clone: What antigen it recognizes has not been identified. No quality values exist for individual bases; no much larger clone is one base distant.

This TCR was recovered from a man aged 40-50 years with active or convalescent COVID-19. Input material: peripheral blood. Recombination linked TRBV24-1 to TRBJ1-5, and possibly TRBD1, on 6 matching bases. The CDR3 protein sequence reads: CATSDATPQGSNQPQHF. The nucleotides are TGTGCCACCAGCGATGCCACACCCCAGGGGAGCAATCAGCCCCAGCATTTT.